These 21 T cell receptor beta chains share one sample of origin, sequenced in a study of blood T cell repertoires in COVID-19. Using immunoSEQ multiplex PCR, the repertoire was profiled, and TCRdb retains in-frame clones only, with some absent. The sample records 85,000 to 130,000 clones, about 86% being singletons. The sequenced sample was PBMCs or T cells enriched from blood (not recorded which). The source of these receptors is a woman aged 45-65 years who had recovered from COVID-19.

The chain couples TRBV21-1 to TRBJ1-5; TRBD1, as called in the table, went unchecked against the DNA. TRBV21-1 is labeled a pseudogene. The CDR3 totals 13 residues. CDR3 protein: CASSPNSNQPQHF. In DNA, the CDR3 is TGTGCCAGCAGCCCCAATAGCAATCAGCCCCAGCATTTT.

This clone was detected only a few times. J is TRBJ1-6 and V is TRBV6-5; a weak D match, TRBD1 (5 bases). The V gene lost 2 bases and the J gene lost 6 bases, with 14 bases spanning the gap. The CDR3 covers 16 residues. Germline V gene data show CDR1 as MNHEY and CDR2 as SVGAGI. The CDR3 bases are TGTGCCAGCAGTTACCAGTCGGGGGGAGTTAATTCACCCCTCCACTTT. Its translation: CASSYQSGGVNSPLHF.

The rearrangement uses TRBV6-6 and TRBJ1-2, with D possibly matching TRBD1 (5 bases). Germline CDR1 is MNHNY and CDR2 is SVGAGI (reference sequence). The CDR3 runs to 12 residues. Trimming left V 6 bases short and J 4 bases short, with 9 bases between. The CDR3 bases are TGTGCCAGCAGCCCGGGGGGCTATGGCTACACCTTC. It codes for CASSPGGYGYTF.

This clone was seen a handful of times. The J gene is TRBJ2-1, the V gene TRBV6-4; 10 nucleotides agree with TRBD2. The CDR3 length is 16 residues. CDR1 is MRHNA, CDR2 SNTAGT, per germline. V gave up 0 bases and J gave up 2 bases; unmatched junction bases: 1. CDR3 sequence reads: CASSDSLAGAYNEQFF. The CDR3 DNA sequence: TGTGCCAGCAGTGACTCGCTAGCGGGGGCCTACAATGAGCAGTTCTTC.

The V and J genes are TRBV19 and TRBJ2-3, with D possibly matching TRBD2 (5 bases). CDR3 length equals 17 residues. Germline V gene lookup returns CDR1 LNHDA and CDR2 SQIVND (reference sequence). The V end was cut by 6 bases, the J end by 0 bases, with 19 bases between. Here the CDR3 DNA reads TGTGCCAGTAGCCCTGAGGGCCCCGATAGGAGCACAGATACGCAGTATTTT. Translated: CASSPEGPDRSTDTQYF. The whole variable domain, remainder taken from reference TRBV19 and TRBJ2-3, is DGGITQSPKYLFRKEGQNVTLSCEQNLNHDAMYWYRQDPGQGLRLIYYSQIVNDFQKGDIAEGYSVSREKKESFPLTVTSAQKNPTAFYLCASSPEGPDRSTDTQYFGPGTRLTVL.

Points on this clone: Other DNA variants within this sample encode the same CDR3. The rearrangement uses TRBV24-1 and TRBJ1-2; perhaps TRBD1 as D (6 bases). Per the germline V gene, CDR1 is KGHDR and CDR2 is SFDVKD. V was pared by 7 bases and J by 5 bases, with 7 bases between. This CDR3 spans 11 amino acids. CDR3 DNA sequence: TGTGCCACCAGGAGGGGGTATGGCTACACCTTC. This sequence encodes CATRRGYGYTF.

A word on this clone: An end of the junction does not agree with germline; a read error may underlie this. The CDR3 loop reads CASTVTSYWNEQFF. In DNA, the CDR3 is TGTGCCAGCACCGTAACTAGTTACTGGAATGAGCAGTTCTTC. The genes are TRBV9 and TRBJ2-1, with TRBD2 as a possible D gene (5 bases). CDR3 size: 14 residues. CDR1 is SGDLS and CDR2 is YYNGEE in the germline V gene. Drawing the rest from reference TRBV9 and TRBJ2-1, the complete variable domain is DSGVTQTPKHLITATGQRVTLRCSPRSGDLSVYWYQQSLDQGLQFLIQYYNGEERAKGNILERFSAQQFPDLHSELNLSSLELGDSALYFCASTVTSYWNEQFFGPGTRLTVL.

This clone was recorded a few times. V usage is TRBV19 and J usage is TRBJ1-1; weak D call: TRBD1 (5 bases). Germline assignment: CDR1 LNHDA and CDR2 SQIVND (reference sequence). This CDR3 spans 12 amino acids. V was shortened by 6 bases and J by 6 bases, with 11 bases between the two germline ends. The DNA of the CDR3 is TGTGCCAGTAGATCAGGGTACGCTGAAGCTTTCTTT. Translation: CASRSGYAEAFF.

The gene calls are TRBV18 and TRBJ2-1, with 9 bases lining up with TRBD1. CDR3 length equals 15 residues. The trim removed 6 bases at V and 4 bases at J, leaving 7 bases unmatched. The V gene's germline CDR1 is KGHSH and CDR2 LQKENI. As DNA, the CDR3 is TGTGCCAGCTCTCCTCGGGACAGGGAGTACAATGAGCAGTTCTTC. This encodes CASSPRDREYNEQFF.

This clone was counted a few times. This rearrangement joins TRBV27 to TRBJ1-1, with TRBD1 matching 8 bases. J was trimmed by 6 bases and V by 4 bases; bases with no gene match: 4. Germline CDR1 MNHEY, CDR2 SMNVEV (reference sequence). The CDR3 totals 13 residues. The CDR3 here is CASSSRQGPEAFF. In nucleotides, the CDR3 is TGTGCCAGCAGTTCCAGACAGGGGCCTGAAGCTTTCTTT.

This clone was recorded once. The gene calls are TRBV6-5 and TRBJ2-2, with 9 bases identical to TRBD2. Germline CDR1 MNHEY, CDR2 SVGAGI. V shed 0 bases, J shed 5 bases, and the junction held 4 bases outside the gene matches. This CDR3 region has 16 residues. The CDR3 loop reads CASSYSGTSFTGELFF. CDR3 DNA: TGTGCCAGCAGTTACTCCGGGACTAGCTTTACCGGGGAGCTGTTTTTT.

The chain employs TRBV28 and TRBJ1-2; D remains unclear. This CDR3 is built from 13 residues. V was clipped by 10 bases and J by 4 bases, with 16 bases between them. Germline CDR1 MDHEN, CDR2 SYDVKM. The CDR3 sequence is CATLFSGVYGYTF. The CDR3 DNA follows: TGTGCCACACTATTCTCGGGTGTCTATGGCTACACCTTC.

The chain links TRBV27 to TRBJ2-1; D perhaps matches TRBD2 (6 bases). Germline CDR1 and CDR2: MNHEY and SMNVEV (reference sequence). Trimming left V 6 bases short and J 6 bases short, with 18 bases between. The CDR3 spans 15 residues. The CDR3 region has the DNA TGTGCCAGCAGGTCACTCGCGGGGTTACTCAATGAGCAGTTCTTC. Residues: CASRSLAGLLNEQFF.

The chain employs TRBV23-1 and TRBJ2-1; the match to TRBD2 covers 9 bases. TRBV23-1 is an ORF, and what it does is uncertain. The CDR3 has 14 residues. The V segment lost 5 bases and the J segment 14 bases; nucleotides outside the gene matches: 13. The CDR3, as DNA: TGCGCCAGCAGTGGCCTGTTAGCGGGAGCGGGAAAGTTCTTC. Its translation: CASSGLLAGAGKFF.

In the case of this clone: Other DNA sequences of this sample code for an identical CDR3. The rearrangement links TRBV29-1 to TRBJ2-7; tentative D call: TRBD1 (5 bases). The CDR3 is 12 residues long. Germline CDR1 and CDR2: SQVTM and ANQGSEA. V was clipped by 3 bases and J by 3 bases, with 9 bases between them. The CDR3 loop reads CSVELQDYEQYF. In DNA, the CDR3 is TGCAGCGTTGAGTTACAGGACTACGAGCAGTACTTC.

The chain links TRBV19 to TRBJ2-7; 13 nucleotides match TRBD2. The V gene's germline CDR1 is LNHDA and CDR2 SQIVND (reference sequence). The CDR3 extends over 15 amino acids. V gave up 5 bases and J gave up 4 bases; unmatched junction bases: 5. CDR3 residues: CASSPTSGRVYEQYF. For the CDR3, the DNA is TGTGCCAGTAGTCCTACTAGCGGGAGGGTTTACGAGCAGTACTTC.

The CDR3 here is CATSRDHTGVQQPQHF. In DNA form, the CDR3 reads TGTGCCACCAGCAGAGACCATACAGGGGTTCAACAGCCCCAGCATTTT. The rearrangement joins TRBV15 to TRBJ1-5, with 7 nucleotides matching TRBD1. The CDR3 is made up of 16 amino acids. Germline CDR1 and CDR2: LNHNV and YYDKDF (reference sequence). After removal of 0 bases from V and 7 bases from J, the junction contained 9 bases not matched to a gene.

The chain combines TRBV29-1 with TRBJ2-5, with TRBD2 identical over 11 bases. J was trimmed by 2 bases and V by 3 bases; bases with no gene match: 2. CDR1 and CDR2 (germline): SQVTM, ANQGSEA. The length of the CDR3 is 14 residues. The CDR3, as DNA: TGCAGCGTTGATCCTAGCGGGGGGCAAGAGACCCAGTACTTC. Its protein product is CSVDPSGGQETQYF.

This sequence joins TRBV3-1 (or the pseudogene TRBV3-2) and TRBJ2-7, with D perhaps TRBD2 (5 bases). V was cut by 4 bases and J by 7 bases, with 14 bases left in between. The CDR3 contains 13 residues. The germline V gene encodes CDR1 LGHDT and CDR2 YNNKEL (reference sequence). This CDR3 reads CASSPRALGEQYF. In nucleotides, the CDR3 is TGTGCCAGCAGCCCGAGGGCCCTTGGGGAGCAGTACTTC.

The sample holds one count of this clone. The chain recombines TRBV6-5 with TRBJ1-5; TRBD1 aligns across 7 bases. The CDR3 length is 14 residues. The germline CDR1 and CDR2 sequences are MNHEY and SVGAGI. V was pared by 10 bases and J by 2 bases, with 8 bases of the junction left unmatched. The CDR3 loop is CATFTGEGNQPQHF. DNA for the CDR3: TGTGCCACGTTTACAGGGGAGGGCAATCAGCCCCAGCATTTT.

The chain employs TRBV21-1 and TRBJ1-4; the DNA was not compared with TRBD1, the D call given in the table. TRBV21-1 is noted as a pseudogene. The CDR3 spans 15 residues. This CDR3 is CASSPRTGAVRKLFF. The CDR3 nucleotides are TGTGCCAGCAGCCCACGGACAGGAGCGGTTAGAAAACTGTTTTTT.